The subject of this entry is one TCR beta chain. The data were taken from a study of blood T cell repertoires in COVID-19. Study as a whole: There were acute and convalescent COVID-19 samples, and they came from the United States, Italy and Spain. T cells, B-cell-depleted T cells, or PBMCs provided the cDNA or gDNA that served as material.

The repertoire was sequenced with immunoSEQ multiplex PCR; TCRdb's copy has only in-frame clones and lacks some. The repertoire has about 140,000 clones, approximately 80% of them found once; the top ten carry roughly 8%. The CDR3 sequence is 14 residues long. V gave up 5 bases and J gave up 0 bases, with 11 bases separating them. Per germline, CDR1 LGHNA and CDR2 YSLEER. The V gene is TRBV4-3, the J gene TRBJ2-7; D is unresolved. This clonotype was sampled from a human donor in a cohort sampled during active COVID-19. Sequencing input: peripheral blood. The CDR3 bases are TGCGCCAGCAGCACAGACGCGAGCTCCTACGAGCAGTACTTC. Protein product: CASSTDASSYEQYF.